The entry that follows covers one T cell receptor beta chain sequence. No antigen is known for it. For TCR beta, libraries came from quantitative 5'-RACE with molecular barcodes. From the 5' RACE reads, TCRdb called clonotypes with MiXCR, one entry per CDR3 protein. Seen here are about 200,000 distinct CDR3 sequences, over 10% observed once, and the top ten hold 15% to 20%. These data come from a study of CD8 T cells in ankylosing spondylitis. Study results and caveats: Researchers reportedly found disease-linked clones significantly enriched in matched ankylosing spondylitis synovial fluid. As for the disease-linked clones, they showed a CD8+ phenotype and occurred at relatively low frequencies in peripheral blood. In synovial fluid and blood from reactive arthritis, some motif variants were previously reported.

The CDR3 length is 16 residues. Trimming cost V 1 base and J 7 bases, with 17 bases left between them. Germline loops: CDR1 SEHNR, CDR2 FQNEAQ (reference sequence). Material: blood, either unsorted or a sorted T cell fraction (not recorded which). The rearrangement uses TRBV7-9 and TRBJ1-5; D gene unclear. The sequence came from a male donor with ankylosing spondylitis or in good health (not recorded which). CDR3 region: CASSLVWGKGDQPQHF. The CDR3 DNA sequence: TGTGCCAGCAGCTTAGTTTGGGGTAAGGGCGACCAGCCCCAGCATTTT.